This T cell receptor beta chain was recorded in a study of human T cells and chemical hapten exposure. Study background: TCR yield per sample varied, mainly due to pooled library volumes.

In the library, unique molecular identifiers were attached to individual cDNA molecules. Original processing methods: TCRs per sample had a median of roughly 93,000 and ranged from 23,224 to 690,600. One entry per CDR3 protein results from TCRdb running MiXCR on the 5' RACE reads. V and J calls and clone size were set by TCRdb, not the authors. The sample consists of 95,000 to 120,000 distinct CDR3 sequences, approximately 19% of them appearing once. This clonotype was picked up a small number of times. The CDR3 contains 17 residues. The germline V and J ends were trimmed by 5 bases and 7 bases, with 24 bases remaining between them. Germline V lookup: CDR1 MNHEY, CDR2 SVGEGT. Whole blood that had not been fractionated was the source of extracted total RNA.

The rearrangement uses TRBV6-2 or TRBV6-3 and TRBJ1-5; a weak D match, TRBD1 (6 bases). The clonotype comes from a human donor in good health. Here the CDR3 DNA reads TGTGCCAGCAGTCGCACGGAGCGGGGGGCGGGTGGGCAGCCCCAGCATTTT. As protein: CASSRTERGAGGQPQHF.